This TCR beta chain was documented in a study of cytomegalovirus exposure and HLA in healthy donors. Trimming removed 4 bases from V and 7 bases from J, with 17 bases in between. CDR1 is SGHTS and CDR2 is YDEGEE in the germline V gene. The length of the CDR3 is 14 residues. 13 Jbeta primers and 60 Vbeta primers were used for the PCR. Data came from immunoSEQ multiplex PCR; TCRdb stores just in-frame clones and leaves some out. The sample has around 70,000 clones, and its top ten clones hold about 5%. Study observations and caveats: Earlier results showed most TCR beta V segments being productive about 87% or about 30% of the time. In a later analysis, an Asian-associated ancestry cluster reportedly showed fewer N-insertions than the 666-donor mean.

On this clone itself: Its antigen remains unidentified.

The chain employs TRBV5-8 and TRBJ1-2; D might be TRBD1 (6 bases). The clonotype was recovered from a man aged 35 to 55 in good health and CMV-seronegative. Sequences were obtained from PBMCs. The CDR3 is CASSRFRGHFGYTF. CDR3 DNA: TGTGCCAGCAGCCGGTTCAGGGGCCACTTTGGCTACACCTTC.